This T cell receptor (beta chain) was captured by sequencing in a study of T cells in localized non-small cell lung cancer. Findings and caveats of the study: Appearances in adjacent lung were noted for a median around 55 of the top 100 tumor clones. In the blood, greater T cell density corresponded to longer overall survival. Among the tissues sampled, uninvolved adjacent lung had the highest T cell clonality, above tumor. Owing to sequencing of a solitary tumor region, heterogeneity cannot be discounted.

The repertoire was sequenced with immunoSEQ multiplex PCR; TCRdb's copy has only in-frame clones and lacks some. The repertoire includes over 5,500 clones, roughly 41% of them detected once, and more than 9% sits in the top ten. CDR3 length: 16 residues. The germline V and J ends were trimmed by 7 bases and 1 base, with 16 bases remaining between them. Germline CDR1 reads SGHNT; CDR2 reads YENEEA. A word on this clone: The target antigen is unknown.

This clonotype was obtained from a woman aged 35-75 years with stage II squamous cell lung carcinoma. The source was lung tumor tissue, collected before any cancer treatment. This chain links TRBV11-3 with TRBJ2-2; tentatively, D is TRBD1 (6 bases). The CDR3 reads CASTLRGILNTGELFF. In nucleotides, the CDR3 is TGTGCCAGCACCCTTAGGGGGATACTGAACACCGGGGAGCTGTTTTTT. The whole variable domain, remainder taken from reference TRBV11-3 and TRBJ2-2, is EAGVVQSPRYKIIEKKQPVAFWCNPISGHNTLYWYLQNLGQGPELLIRYENEEAVDDSQLPKDRFSAERLKGVDSTLKIQPAELGDSAVYLCASTLRGILNTGELFFGEGSRLTVL.